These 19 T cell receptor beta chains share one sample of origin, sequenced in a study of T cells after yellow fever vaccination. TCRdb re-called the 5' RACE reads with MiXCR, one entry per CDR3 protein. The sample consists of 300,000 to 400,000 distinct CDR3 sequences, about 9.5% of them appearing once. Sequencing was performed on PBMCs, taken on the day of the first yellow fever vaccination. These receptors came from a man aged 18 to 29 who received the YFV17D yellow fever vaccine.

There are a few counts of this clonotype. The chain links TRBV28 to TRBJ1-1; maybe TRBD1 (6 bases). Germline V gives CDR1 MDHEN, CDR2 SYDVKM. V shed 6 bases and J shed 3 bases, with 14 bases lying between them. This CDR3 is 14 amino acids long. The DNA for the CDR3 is TGTGCCAGCAGACCTCTGGGGGCTGACACTGAAGCTTTCTTT. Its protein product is CASRPLGADTEAFF.

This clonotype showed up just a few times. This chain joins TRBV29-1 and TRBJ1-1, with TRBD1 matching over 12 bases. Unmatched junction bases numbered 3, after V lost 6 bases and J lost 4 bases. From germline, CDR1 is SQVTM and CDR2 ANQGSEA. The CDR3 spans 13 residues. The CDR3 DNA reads TGCAGCGTCGGGACAGGGGGCGTCACTGAAGCTTTCTTT. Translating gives CSVGTGGVTEAFF.

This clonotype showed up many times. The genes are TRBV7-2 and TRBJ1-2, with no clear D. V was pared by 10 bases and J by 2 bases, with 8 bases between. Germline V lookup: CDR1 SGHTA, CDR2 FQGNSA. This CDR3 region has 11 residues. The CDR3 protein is CATAGNYGYTF. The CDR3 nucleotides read TGTGCCACCGCAGGAAACTATGGCTACACCTTC. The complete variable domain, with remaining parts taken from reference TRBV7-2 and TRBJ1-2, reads GAGVSQSPSNKVTEKGKDVELRCDPISGHTALYWYRQSLGQGLEFLIYFQGNSAPDKSGLPSDRFSAERTGGSVSTLTIQRTQQEDSAVYLCATAGNYGYTFGSGTRLTVV.

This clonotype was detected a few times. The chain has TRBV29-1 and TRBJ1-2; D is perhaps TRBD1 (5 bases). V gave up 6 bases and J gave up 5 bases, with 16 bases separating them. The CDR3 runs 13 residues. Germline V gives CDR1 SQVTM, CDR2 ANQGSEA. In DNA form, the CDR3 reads TGCAGCGTCCAGGGAGGGGAGGGTTATGGCTACACCTTC. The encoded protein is CSVQGGEGYGYTF.

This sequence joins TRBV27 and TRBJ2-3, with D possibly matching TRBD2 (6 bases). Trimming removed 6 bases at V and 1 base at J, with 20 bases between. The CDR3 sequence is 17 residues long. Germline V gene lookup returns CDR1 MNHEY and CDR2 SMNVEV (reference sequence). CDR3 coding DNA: TGTGCCAGCAGCCTACGCTCGGGACTCGGGGGCACAGATACGCAGTATTTT. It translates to CASSLRSGLGGTDTQYF.

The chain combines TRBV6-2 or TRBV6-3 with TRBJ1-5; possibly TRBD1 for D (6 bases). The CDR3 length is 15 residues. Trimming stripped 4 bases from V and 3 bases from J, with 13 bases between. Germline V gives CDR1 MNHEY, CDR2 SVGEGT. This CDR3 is CASSWPGQLNQPQHF. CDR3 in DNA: TGTGCCAGCAGTTGGCCGGGACAACTCAATCAGCCCCAGCATTTT.

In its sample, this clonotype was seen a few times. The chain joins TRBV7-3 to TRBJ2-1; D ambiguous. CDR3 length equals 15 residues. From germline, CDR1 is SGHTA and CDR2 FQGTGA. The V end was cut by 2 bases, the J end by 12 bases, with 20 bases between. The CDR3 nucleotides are TGTGCCAGCAGCTTAGGAGCCAACCCCAACCTGGCGCAGTTCTTC. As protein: CASSLGANPNLAQFF.

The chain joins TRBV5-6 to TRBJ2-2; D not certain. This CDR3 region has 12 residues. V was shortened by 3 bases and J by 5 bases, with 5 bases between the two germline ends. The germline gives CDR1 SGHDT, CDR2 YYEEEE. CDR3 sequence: CASSSVTGELFF. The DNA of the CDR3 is TGTGCCAGCAGCTCCGTAACCGGGGAGCTGTTTTTT. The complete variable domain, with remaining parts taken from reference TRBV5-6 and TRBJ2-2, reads DAGVTQSPTHLIKTRGQQVTLRCSPKSGHDTVSWYQQALGQGPQFIFQYYEEEERQRGNFPDRFSGHQFPNYSSELNVNALLLGDSALYLCASSSVTGELFFGEGSRLTVL.

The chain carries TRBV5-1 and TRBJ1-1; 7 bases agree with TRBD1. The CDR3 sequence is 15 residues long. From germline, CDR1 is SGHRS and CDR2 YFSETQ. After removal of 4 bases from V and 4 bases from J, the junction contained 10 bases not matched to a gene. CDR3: CASSGVRGVGTEAFF. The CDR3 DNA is TGCGCCAGCAGCGGGGTCAGGGGGGTAGGCACTGAAGCTTTCTTT.

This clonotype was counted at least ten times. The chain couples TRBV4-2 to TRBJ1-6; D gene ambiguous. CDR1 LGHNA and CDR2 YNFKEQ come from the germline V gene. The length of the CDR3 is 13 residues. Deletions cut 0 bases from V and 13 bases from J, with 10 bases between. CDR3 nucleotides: TGTGCCAGCAGCCAAGATCTGTTCAACCCCCTCCACTTT. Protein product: CASSQDLFNPLHF.

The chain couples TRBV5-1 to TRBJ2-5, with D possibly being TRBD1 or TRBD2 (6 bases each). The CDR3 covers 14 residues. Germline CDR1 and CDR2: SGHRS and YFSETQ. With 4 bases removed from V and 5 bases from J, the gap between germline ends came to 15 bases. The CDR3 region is CASSPQGTRETQYF. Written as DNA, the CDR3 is TGCGCCAGCAGCCCCCAGGGGACTCGGGAGACCCAGTACTTC.

CDR3 coding DNA: TGTGCCAGCAGCGTAGGTAGCGGGGAAAATGAGCAGTTCTTC. It translates to CASSVGSGENEQFF. The chain uses TRBV9 and TRBJ2-1; TRBD2 matches 8 bases. Germline lookup yields CDR1 SGDLS and CDR2 YYNGEE. This CDR3 comprises 14 residues. V lost 0 bases and J lost 7; bases outside the gene matches: 3.

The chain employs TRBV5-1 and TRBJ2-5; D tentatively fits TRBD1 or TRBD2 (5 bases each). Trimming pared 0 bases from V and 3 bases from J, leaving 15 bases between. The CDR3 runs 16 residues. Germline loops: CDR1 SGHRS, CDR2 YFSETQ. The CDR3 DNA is TGCGCCAGCAGCTTGGCAGCGAGGACACTAGAAGAGACCCAGTACTTC. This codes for CASSLAARTLEETQYF.

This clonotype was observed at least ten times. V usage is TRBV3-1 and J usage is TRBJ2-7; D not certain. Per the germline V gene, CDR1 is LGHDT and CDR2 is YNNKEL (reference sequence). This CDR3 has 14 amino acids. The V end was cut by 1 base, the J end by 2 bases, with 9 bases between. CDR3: CASSQADGAYEQYF. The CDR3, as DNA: TGTGCCAGCAGCCAAGCTGACGGAGCCTACGAGCAGTACTTC.

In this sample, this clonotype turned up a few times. In nucleotides, the CDR3 is TGTGCCAGTAGCCCCATCGAGGCTGGGGATGAGCAGTTCTTC. It translates to CASSPIEAGDEQFF. The genes are TRBV19 and TRBJ2-1, with D unclear. CDR3 size: 14 residues. Germline assignment: CDR1 LNHDA and CDR2 SQIVND (reference sequence). Trimming took 6 bases from V and 8 from J, leaving 17 bases between them.

This CDR3 reads CASSPSGLDSPLHF. The CDR3 nucleotides read TGTGCCAGCTCACCCTCCGGGTTAGATTCACCCCTCCACTTT. This chain links TRBV18 with TRBJ1-6; no reliable D call. The V gene lost 3 bases and the J gene lost 8 bases, with 11 bases spanning the gap. The germline gives CDR1 KGHSH, CDR2 LQKENI. This CDR3 has 14 amino acids.

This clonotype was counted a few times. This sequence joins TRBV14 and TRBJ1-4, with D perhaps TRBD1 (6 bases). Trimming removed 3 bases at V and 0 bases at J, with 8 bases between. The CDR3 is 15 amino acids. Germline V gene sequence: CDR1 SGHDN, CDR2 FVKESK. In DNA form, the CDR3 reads TGTGCCAGCAGCCAGTGGGGGCCAACTAATGAAAAACTGTTTTTT. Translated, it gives CASSQWGPTNEKLFF.

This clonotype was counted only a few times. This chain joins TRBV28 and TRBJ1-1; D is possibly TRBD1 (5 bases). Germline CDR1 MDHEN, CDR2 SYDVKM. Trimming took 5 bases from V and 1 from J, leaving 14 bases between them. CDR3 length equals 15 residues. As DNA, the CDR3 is TGTGCCAGCAGTGGGGGGTCCGCCGCGAACACTGAAGCTTTCTTT. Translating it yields CASSGGSAANTEAFF.

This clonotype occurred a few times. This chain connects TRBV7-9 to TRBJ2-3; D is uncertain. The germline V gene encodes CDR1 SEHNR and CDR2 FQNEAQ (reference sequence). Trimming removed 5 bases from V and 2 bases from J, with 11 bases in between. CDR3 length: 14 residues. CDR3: CASSRGWSTDTQYF. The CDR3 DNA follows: TGTGCCAGCAGCCGTGGGTGGTCCACAGATACGCAGTATTTT.